This record looks at one T cell receptor beta chain sequence and its context. A single record per CDR3 protein comes from TCRdb applying MiXCR to the RACE reads. The sample lists roughly 190,000 distinct CDR3 sequences; 20% to 25% were seen once. This specimen comes from a study of human T cells and chemical hapten exposure. Time point in this sample: patch test 1, 2 weeks after DPC sensitization. Documented treatment: therapeutic diphenylcyclopropenone sensitization with weekly scalp DPC. Per germline, CDR1 SGHRS and CDR2 YFSETQ. Deletions cut 5 bases from V and 2 bases from J, with 14 bases between. This CDR3 has 15 amino acids.

Specimen: whole blood, collected in connection with sensitization to the hapten diphenylcyclopropenone (DPC). The chain recombines TRBV5-1 with TRBJ2-1; tentatively, D is TRBD1 (6 bases). The TCR was taken from a woman aged 45-59 years with alopecia areata. Some clones in this sample may be carry-over from other donors' samples. CDR3 bases: TGCGCCAGCAGACAAGGACAGCAGGCCTACAATGAGCAGTTCTTC. It encodes CASRQGQQAYNEQFF.